Presented here are 5 T cell receptor beta chains from one specimen sequenced in a study of cytomegalovirus exposure and HLA in healthy donors (dated by TCRdb to the late 2010s). Library generation was performed with the immunoSEQ multiplex PCR assay. For the multiplex PCR, a mixture combining 60 forward primers for TCR Vbeta segments and 13 reverse primers for TCR Jbeta segments was used. TCRdb holds this immuneACCESS table with in-frame rearrangements only. Some clones are missing; in checked studies, unresolved V genes explain under half, and the rest has no known cause. Counted in this sample were about 160,000 clones; around four fifths of them appeared once. The ten largest account for about 1.3% of the sample. Sequencing was carried out using PBMCs. The source is a woman aged 30 to 39 in good health and CMV-seronegative.

V gene TRBV7-9 combines with J gene TRBJ2-7, with D possibly matching TRBD2 (7 bases). This CDR3 has 11 residues. The V end was cut by 5 bases, the J end by 11 bases, with 13 bases between. Germline V gene sequence: CDR1 SEHNR, CDR2 FQNEAQ (reference sequence). CDR3 nucleotides: TGTGCCAGCAGCGTAGGGGGGGATGAGTACTTC. Amino acids: CASSVGGDEYF.

V and J are TRBV15 and TRBJ2-1, with D possibly TRBD1 on 6 matching bases. The CDR3 covers 15 residues. CDR1 is LNHNV and CDR2 is YYDKDF in the germline V gene (reference sequence). Trimming took off 1 base at V and 9 bases at J, with 16 bases between the two ends. The CDR3: CATSRGRGLPPEQFF. The DNA of the CDR3 is TGTGCCACCAGCAGAGGCAGGGGTCTCCCTCCTGAGCAGTTCTTC.

The rearrangement joins TRBV7-9 to TRBJ2-3; 9 nucleotides match TRBD2. Trimming cost V 4 bases and J 8 bases; bases outside gene matches: 16. Germline V gives CDR1 SEHNR, CDR2 FQNEAQ (reference sequence). This CDR3 region has 17 residues. In DNA, the CDR3 is TGTGCCAGCAGCTCCCGGACTAGCGAAAGGGTCAAGGCTACGCAGTATTTT. Its protein product is CASSSRTSERVKATQYF.

This chain joins TRBV4-2 and TRBJ1-3, with TRBD1 as a possible D gene (5 bases). The CDR3 length is 16 residues. Germline V CDR1 and CDR2: LGHNA, YNFKEQ. V was cut by 0 bases and J by 3 bases, with 12 bases left in between. CDR3 bases: TGTGCCAGCAGCCAAGAATCCAGGGTCAGTGGAAACACCATATATTTT. It encodes CASSQESRVSGNTIYF.

The chain recombines TRBV6-1 with TRBJ2-2; D is possibly TRBD1 (6 bases). CDR1 and CDR2 (germline): MNHNS, SASEGT. Trimming cost V 6 bases and J 3 bases, with 14 bases left between them. The CDR3 is 15 amino acids. This CDR3 reads CASRVVGADTGELFF. The CDR3 nucleotides read TGTGCCAGCAGGGTGGTGGGGGCCGACACCGGGGAGCTGTTTTTT.